This T cell receptor beta chain was profiled in a study of regulatory T cells in long-lasting Graves disease. At the level of the study: Freshly diagnosed Graves' patients had used antithyroid drugs for under 3 months.

Described time point: newly diagnosed GD, antithyroid drugs for less than 3 months. PBMC-derived RNA was used for the TCR library. Many counts were recorded for this clonotype. Its antigen is as yet unknown. Trimming cost V 5 bases and J 2 bases; bases outside gene matches: 7. CDR3 length: 15 residues. The germline V gene encodes CDR1 SGHRS and CDR2 YFSETQ. The study, taken as a whole, reports: Newly diagnosed patients shared about a thousand public clonotypes; persistent patients shared about 2,500. TRBV28, TRBJ1-2 and TRBJ2-5 emerged as the favored segments in persistent disease. Accuracy might have suffered from few samples.

In building TCR beta libraries, iRepertoire HTBI primers were used together with Arm-PCR of CDR3 regions. From the multiplex PCR reads, TCRdb called clonotypes with MiXCR, one entry per CDR3 protein. Altogether hundreds of thousands of distinct CDR3 sequences are present, roughly 15% being singletons, with the ten largest covering 20% to 25%. This sample comprised peripheral blood mononuclear cells (PBMCs), obtained at new diagnosis, from a patient treated with antithyroid drugs. The receptor was derived from a female donor with Graves disease. V is TRBV5-1 and J is TRBJ1-3; TRBD1 aligns across 7 bases. CDR3 loop: CASSPNRGTGNTIYF. In nucleotides, the CDR3 is TGCGCCAGCAGTCCTAACAGGGGAACTGGAAACACCATATATTTT. The full variable domain, completed using reference TRBV5-1 and TRBJ1-3, is KAGVTQTPRYLIKTRGQQVTLSCSPISGHRSVSWYQQTPGQGLQFLFEYFSETQRNKGNFPGRFSGRQFSNSRSEMNVSTLELGDSALYLCASSPNRGTGNTIYFGEGSWLTVV.